Included here is one T cell receptor (beta chain) sequence, with context. This sample was included in a study of T cell repertoires in cytomegalovirus infection. TCRdb reprocessed the reads via MiXCR and lists one record per CDR3 protein. The sample lists approximately 250,000 distinct CDR3 sequences, 22% occurring once. The specimen sequenced was CD8+ T cells from PBMCs. The clonotype comes from a human donor in good health (CMV status not recorded). Some clones in this sample may be carry-over from other donors' samples.

The CDR3 DNA reads as TGTGCCAGCAGCTTAGATGGTAGCGGGGGGCCGCGGTCTGAGCAGTTCTTC. It is translated as CASSLDGSGGPRSEQFF. The chain is built from TRBV13 and TRBJ2-1; 10 positions match TRBD2. Germline V gene data show CDR1 as PRHDT and CDR2 as FYEKMQ (reference sequence). The V segment lost 1 base and the J segment 9 bases; nucleotides outside the gene matches: 12. This CDR3 region has 17 residues.